These 21 T cell receptor beta chains share one sample of origin, sequenced in a study of cytomegalovirus exposure and HLA in healthy donors. With 60 Vbeta and 13 Jbeta primers, the PCR was carried out. The data were produced by immunoSEQ multiplex PCR, yet TCRdb's version contains in-frame clones alone and is incomplete. This sample carries over 200,000 clones, about 80% of them seen once, and the ten largest clones take 2.7%. Source material: PBMCs. These receptors came from a woman aged 55-70 years in good health and CMV-seropositive.

The rearrangement links TRBV5-4 to TRBJ2-1, with 10 bases matching TRBD2. The CDR3 spans 16 residues. Per germline, CDR1 SGHNT and CDR2 YYREEE (reference sequence). Losses at the gene ends were 4 bases for V and 7 bases for J; bases not matched to a gene: 11. The CDR3 loop is CASSQNSGGPLNEQFF. The CDR3 bases are TGTGCCAGCAGCCAAAATAGCGGGGGGCCGTTAAATGAGCAGTTCTTC.

The rearrangement joins TRBV9 to TRBJ1-6, with 7 bases that match TRBD1. After removal of 3 bases from V and 10 bases from J, the junction contained 10 bases not matched to a gene. Per germline, CDR1 SGDLS and CDR2 YYNGEE. The CDR3 is 15 residues long. CDR3 region: CASSEGDREGSPLHF. The CDR3 DNA reads TGTGCCAGCAGCGAGGGTGACAGGGAAGGCTCACCCCTCCACTTT.

This rearrangement joins TRBV4-3 to TRBJ1-2; 7 bases line up with TRBD1. J gave up 0 bases and V 4 bases, and 2 bases lay outside the gene matches. Germline V gene data show CDR1 as LGHNA and CDR2 as YSLEER. The CDR3 has 14 amino acids. The CDR3 spells CASSPTGSNYGYTF. The DNA of the CDR3 is TGCGCCAGCAGCCCGACAGGGTCTAACTATGGCTACACCTTC.

The rearrangement links TRBV7-2 to TRBJ1-4; the D gene is possibly TRBD1 (6 bases). The CDR3 consists of 15 residues. V lost 1 base and J 2 bases, leaving 8 bases between the germline ends. The germline V gene encodes CDR1 SGHTA and CDR2 FQGNSA. CDR3 nucleotides: TGTGCCAGCAGCTTAGTGGGGGCGACTAATGAAAAACTGTTTTTT. Protein sequence: CASSLVGATNEKLFF.

The CDR3 region has the DNA TGCGCCAGCAGTGTGGGGCCAGAAGCGTCCGCAGATACGCAGTATTTT. It encodes CASSVGPEASADTQYF. This chain links TRBV4-1 with TRBJ2-3, with D possibly TRBD1 on 5 matching bases. Trimming took 6 bases from V and 4 from J, leaving 20 bases between them. The CDR3 consists of 16 residues. The V gene's germline CDR1 is MGHRA and CDR2 YSYEKL.

The rearrangement joins TRBV5-4 to TRBJ1-1; 7 bases line up with TRBD1. There are 14 residues in the CDR3. V dropped 2 bases and J dropped 0; count of bases not matched to a gene: 1. The germline V gene encodes CDR1 SGHNT and CDR2 YYREEE (reference sequence). CDR3 in amino acids: CASSLGGLNTEAFF. CDR3 nucleotide sequence: TGTGCCAGCAGCTTAGGGGGCTTGAACACTGAAGCTTTCTTT.

The chain has TRBV4-3 and TRBJ2-3; 10 nucleotides agree with TRBD2. The V segment lost 0 bases and the J segment 2 bases; nucleotides outside the gene matches: 17. This CDR3 comprises 21 residues. Germline CDR1 reads LGHNA; CDR2 reads YSLEER. This CDR3 reads CASSQDLIGASGGWVTDTQYF. CDR3 coding DNA: TGCGCCAGCAGCCAAGATTTGATAGGGGCTAGCGGGGGATGGGTCACAGATACGCAGTATTTT.

This rearrangement joins TRBV5-5 to TRBJ1-5, with D possibly being TRBD1 (5 bases). Trimming took 1 base from V and 2 from J, leaving 10 bases between them. The V gene's germline CDR1 is SGHKS and CDR2 YYEKEE (reference sequence). The length of the CDR3 is 15 residues. The CDR3 sequence is CASSLSGQGNQPQHF. The CDR3 DNA reads TGTGCCAGCAGCTTGTCAGGGCAGGGCAATCAGCCCCAGCATTTT.

The chain couples TRBV6-6 to TRBJ1-1; no clear D. Germline lookup yields CDR1 MNHNY and CDR2 SVGAGI (reference sequence). CDR3 size: 13 residues. Trimming removed 0 bases at V and 8 bases at J, with 10 bases between. The DNA of the CDR3 is TGTGCCAGCAGTTACTCGGTGAGTCTGGAAGCTTTCTTT. Its translation is CASSYSVSLEAFF.

V gene TRBV5-4 combines with J gene TRBJ2-4; TRBD2 might be the D (6 bases). V lost 0 bases, J lost 3 bases, and 10 bases lay in between. This CDR3 has 15 residues. Germline V CDR1 and CDR2: SGHNT, YYREEE (reference sequence). The CDR3 is CASSLAGGDKNIQYF. DNA of the CDR3: TGTGCCAGCAGCTTGGCCGGGGGAGACAAAAACATTCAGTACTTC.

The chain joins TRBV5-1 to TRBJ2-2; D perhaps matches TRBD1 (6 bases). Germline lookup yields CDR1 SGHRS and CDR2 YFSETQ. The CDR3 loop spans 16 amino acids. The V and J ends lost 3 bases and 3 bases respectively, with 15 bases between them. CDR3 region: CASSSFRDKDTGELFF. The CDR3 DNA sequence: TGCGCCAGCAGCTCGTTCCGGGACAAAGACACCGGGGAGCTGTTTTTT.

This clone was counted a single time. The V call is TRBV4-2, the J call TRBJ1-2; D remains ambiguous. The CDR3 is 13 residues long. Germline lookup yields CDR1 LGHNA and CDR2 YNFKEQ. The ends were cut back, 1 base at V and 7 bases at J, with 10 bases in the middle. Here the CDR3 DNA reads TGTGCCAGCAGCCAAGTTGAACAGCCTGGCTACACCTTC. Translating it yields CASSQVEQPGYTF.

The gene calls are TRBV27 and TRBJ1-1; D gene ambiguous. Between the trimmed V and J ends, which lost 3 bases and 1 base, there was a span of 9 bases. CDR3 size: 14 residues. Germline values: CDR1 MNHEY, CDR2 SMNVEV (reference sequence). The CDR3 DNA is TGTGCCAGCAGTTTCAGCAGGTCGAACACTGAAGCTTTCTTT. Translated, it gives CASSFSRSNTEAFF.

This chain joins TRBV30 and TRBJ2-5; possibly TRBD2 for D (6 bases). From germline, CDR1 is GTSNPN and CDR2 SVGIG (reference sequence). The CDR3 consists of 12 residues. V dropped 2 bases and J dropped 7 bases, with 11 bases sitting between them. The CDR3 here is CAWSKLGRTQYF. CDR3 in DNA: TGTGCCTGGAGTAAACTCGGGAGGACCCAGTACTTC.

This chain links TRBV2 with TRBJ1-2; D remains unclear. The germline gives CDR1 SNHLY, CDR2 FYNNEI. Trimming pared 6 bases from V and 8 bases from J, leaving 10 bases between. The CDR3 is made up of 11 amino acids. CDR3 DNA sequence: TGTGCCAGCAGGTATACAAACGGCTACACCTTC. Protein sequence: CASRYTNGYTF.

This chain connects TRBV7-6 to TRBJ1-3; 7 nucleotides align to TRBD1. This CDR3 has 17 amino acids. Trimming took 1 base from V and 0 from J; bases not matched to a gene: 6. The V gene's germline CDR1 is SGHVS and CDR2 FNYEAQ. CDR3 coding DNA: TGTGCCAGCAGCTTAGAGAGACAGGGAGGCTCTGGAAACACCATATATTTT. Protein sequence: CASSLERQGGSGNTIYF.

This chain joins TRBV6-6 and TRBJ2-7; TRBD1 agrees at 7 bases. CDR3 length: 15 residues. Trimming removed 5 bases from V and 0 bases from J; junction bases left unmatched: 7. Germline V gives CDR1 MNHNY, CDR2 SVGAGI (reference sequence). CDR3 sequence reads: CASSPPRDSSYEQYF. The CDR3 DNA sequence: TGTGCCAGCAGTCCGCCCCGGGACAGCTCCTACGAGCAGTACTTC.

This chain links TRBV19 with TRBJ2-2, with D possibly TRBD1 on 6 matching bases. Germline V gives CDR1 LNHDA, CDR2 SQIVND (reference sequence). Trimming shortened V by 5 bases and J by 3 bases, and 10 bases separated the two germline ends. CDR3 length: 14 amino acids. As DNA, the CDR3 is TGTGCCAGTAGTGGGACATATTACACCGGGGAGCTGTTTTTT. Amino acid sequence: CASSGTYYTGELFF.

This clone was seen once. The chain carries TRBV6-5 and TRBJ1-6, with D perhaps TRBD1 (5 bases). CDR3 length: 14 residues. Germline V lookup: CDR1 MNHEY, CDR2 SVGAGI. V was pared by 4 bases and J by 5 bases, with 9 bases between. The chain's CDR3 is CASSSQGNNSPLHF. CDR3 in DNA: TGTGCCAGCAGTTCTCAGGGTAATAATTCACCCCTCCACTTT.

The chain carries TRBV10-3 and TRBJ2-7; D is possibly TRBD2 (5 bases). Germline CDR1 ENHRY, CDR2 SYGVKD. The CDR3 length is 14 residues. Trimming took 6 bases from V and 6 from J, leaving 18 bases between them. The CDR3 is CAISLVEGSSEQYF. The CDR3 region has the DNA TGTGCCATCAGCTTAGTCGAGGGCAGTTCCGAGCAGTACTTC.

The rearrangement links TRBV30 to TRBJ2-3, with 9 bases matching TRBD2. Per germline, CDR1 GTSNPN and CDR2 SVGIG (reference sequence). The trim removed 0 bases at V and 4 bases at J, leaving 2 bases unmatched. This CDR3 comprises 14 residues. CDR3 in DNA: TGTGCCTGGAGTGTGGCGGGGGGGGCAGATACGCAGTATTTT. It is translated as CAWSVAGGADTQYF.